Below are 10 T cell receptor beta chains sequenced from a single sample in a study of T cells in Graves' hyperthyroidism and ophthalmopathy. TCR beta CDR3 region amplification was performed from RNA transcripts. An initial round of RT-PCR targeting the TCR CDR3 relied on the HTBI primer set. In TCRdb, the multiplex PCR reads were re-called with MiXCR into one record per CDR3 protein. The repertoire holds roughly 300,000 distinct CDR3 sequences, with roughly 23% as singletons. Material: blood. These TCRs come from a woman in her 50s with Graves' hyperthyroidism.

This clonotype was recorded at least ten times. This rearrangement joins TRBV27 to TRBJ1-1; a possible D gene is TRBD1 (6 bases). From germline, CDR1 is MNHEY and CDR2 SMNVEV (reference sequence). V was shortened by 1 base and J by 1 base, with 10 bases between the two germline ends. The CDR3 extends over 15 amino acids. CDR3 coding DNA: TGTGCCAGCAGTTTATACACAGGGCGGAACACTGAAGCTTTCTTT. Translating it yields CASSLYTGRNTEAFF.

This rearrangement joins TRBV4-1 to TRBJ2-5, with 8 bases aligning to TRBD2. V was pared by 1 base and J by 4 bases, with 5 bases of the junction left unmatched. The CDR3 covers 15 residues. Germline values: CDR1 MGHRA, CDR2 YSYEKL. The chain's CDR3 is CASSQVPGGRETQYF. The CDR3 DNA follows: TGCGCCAGCAGCCAAGTTCCGGGGGGGCGAGAGACCCAGTACTTC.

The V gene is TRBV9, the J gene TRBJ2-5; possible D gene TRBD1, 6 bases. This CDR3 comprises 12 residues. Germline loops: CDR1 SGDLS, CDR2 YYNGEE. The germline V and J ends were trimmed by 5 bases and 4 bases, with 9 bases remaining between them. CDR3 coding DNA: TGTGCCAGCAGGGGGGCCGGAGAGACCCAGTACTTC. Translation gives CASRGAGETQYF.

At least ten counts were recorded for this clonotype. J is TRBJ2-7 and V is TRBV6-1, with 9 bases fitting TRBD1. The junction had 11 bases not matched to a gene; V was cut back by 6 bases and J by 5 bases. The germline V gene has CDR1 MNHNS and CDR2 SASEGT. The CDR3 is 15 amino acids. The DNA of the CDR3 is TGTGCCAGCAGAAACACCGGGACAGGGTACGACGAGCAGTACTTC. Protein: CASRNTGTGYDEQYF.

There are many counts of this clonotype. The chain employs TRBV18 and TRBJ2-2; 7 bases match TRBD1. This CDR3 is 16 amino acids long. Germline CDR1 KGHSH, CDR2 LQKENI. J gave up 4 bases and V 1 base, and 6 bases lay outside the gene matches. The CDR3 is CASSPQGARSTGELFF. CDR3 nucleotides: TGTGCCAGCTCACCACAGGGGGCGCGGAGCACCGGGGAGCTGTTTTTT.

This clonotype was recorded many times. DNA of the CDR3: TGTGCCAGCAGTCCAAGACTAGGGGAGCAGTATTTT. Its translation: CASSPRLGEQYF. The chain links TRBV5-8 to TRBJ2-3; a weak D match, TRBD2 (6 bases). In germline, CDR1 is SGHTS, CDR2 YDEGEE. Deletions cut 5 bases from V and 11 bases from J, with 15 bases between. This CDR3 region has 12 residues.

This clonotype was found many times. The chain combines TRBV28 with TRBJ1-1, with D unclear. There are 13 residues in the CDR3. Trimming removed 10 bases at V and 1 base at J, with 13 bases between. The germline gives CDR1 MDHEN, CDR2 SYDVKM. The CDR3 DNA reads TGTGCCACCGCGAGGGCGGGGAACACTGAAGCTTTCTTT. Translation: CATARAGNTEAFF.

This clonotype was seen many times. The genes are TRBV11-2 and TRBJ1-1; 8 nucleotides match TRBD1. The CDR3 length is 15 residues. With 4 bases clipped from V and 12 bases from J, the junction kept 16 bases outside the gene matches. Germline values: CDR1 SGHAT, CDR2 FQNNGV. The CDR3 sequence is CASSSLRGQAIYPFF. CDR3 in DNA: TGTGCCAGCAGCTCCTTAAGGGGACAGGCCATCTACCCTTTCTTT. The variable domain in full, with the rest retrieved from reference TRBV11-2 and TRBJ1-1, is EAGVAQSPRYKIIEKRQSVAFWCNPISGHATLYWYQQILGQGPKLLIQFQNNGVVDDSQLPKDRFSAERLKGVDSTLKIQPAKLEDSAVYLCASSSLRGQAIYPFFGQGTRLTVV.

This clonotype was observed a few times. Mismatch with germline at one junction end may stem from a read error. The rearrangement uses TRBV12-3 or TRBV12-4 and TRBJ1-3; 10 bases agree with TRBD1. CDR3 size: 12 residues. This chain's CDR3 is CASRDRGNAIYF. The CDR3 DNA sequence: TGTGCCAGTCGGGACAGGGGAAACGCCATATATTTT.

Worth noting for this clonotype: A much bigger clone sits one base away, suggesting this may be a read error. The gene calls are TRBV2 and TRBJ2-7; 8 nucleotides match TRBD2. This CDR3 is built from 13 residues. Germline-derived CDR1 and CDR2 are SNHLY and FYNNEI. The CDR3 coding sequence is TGTGTCAGCAGCCAGGGACTAGTCTACGAGCAGTACTTC. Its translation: CVSSQGLVYEQYF.